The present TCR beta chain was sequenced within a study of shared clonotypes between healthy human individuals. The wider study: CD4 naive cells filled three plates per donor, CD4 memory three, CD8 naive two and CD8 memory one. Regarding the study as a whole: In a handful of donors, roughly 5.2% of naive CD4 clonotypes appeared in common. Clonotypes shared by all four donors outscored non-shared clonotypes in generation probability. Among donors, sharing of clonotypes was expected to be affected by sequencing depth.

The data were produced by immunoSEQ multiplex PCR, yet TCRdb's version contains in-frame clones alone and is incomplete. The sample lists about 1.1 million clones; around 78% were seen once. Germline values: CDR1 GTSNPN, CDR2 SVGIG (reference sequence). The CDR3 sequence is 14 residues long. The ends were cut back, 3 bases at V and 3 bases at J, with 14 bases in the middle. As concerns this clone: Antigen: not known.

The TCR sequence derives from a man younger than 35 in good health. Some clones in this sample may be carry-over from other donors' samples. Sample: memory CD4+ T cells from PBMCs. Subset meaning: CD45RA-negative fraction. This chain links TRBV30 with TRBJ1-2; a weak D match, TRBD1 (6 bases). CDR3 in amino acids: CAWSGGGAYYGYTF. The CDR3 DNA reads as TGTGCCTGGAGCGGGGGGGGCGCCTACTATGGCTACACCTTC.